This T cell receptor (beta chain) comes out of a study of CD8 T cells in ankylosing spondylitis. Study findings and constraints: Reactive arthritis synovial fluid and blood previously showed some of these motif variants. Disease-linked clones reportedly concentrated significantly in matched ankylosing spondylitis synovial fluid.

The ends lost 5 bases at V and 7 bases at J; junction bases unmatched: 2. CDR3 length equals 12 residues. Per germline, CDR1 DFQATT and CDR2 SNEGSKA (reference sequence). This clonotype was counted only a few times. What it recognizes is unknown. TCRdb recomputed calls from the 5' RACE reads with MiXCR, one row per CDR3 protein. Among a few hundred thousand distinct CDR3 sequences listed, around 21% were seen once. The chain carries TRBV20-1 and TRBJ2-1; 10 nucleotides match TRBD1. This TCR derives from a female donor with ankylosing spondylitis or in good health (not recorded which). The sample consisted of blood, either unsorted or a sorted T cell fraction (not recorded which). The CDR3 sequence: CSAQDRGNEQFF. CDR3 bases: TGCAGTGCTCAGGACAGGGGGAATGAGCAGTTCTTC.